A selection of T cell receptor beta chains follows, all from one sample in a study of T cell responses to AZD1222 COVID-19 vaccine. The assay was immunoSEQ multiplex PCR, and TCRdb's table has in-frame clones only and misses some. The table lists about 140,000 clones, about 92% of them singletons. Sequenced here: peripheral blood, sampled on day 0 of AZD1222 vaccination. The receptors derive from an adult in good health. CDR3s include the opening cysteine and the closing phenylalanine or tryptophan. D genes are given only for firm matches. A row's size may be missing; if present it is once, few, many or a size class.

d_call	clone_size	v_call	j_call	cdr3_aa	cdr3_nt
NA	NA	TRBV11-3	TRBJ2-2	CASRAGETGELFF	TGTGCCAGCAGAGCAGGGGAGACCGGGGAGCTGTTTTTT
NA	NA	TRBV21-1	TRBJ1-1	CATLTEAFF	TGTGCCACCCTGACTGAAGCTTTCTTT
NA	NA	TRBV19	TRBJ1-5	CASIRSGRGPRGQPQHF	TGTGCCAGTATCCGGAGCGGCAGGGGCCCCCGGGGACAGCCCCAGCATTTT
TRBD2	NA	TRBV4-2	TRBJ2-1	CASSLGAGGSYNEQFF	TGTGCCAGCAGCCTCGGAGCGGGGGGATCCTACAATGAGCAGTTCTTC
NA	NA	TRBV29-1	TRBJ1-3	CSVETYSGNTIYF	TGCAGCGTTGAGACTTACTCTGGAAACACCATATATTTT
TRBD1	NA	TRBV3-1/TRBV3-2	TRBJ2-2	CASSQLGQGGTGELFF	TGTGCCAGCAGCCAACTCGGACAGGGCGGCACCGGGGAGCTGTTTTTT
NA	NA	TRBV5-4	TRBJ2-3	CASSSGQGTDTQYF	TGTGCCAGCAGCTCTGGGCAGGGTACAGATACGCAGTATTTT
TRBD2	NA	TRBV7-2	TRBJ2-2	CASSYSGTSVAGELFF	TGTGCCAGCAGCTACTCCGGGACTAGCGTCGCCGGGGAGCTGTTTTTT
NA	NA	TRBV7-2	TRBJ1-5	CASSLAGGGSNQPQHF	TGTGCCAGCAGCTTAGCGGGTGGTGGTAGCAATCAGCCCCAGCATTTT
TRBD1	once	TRBV6-4	TRBJ1-1	CASSQNRGDTEAFF	TGTGCCAGCAGCCAGAACAGGGGAGACACTGAAGCTTTCTTT
NA	NA	TRBV28	TRBJ2-5	CASSSRTAQETQYF	TGTGCCAGCAGTTCTCGGACAGCCCAAGAGACCCAGTACTTC
NA	NA	TRBV7-6	TRBJ1-6	CASSYSPGGSYNSPLHF	TGTGCCAGCAGCTACTCGCCCGGGGGCTCCTATAATTCACCCCTCCACTTT
TRBD2	NA	TRBV4-2	TRBJ2-1	CASSQLGLAGGNEQFF	TGTGCCAGCAGCCAACTGGGACTAGCGGGAGGAAATGAGCAGTTCTTC
NA	NA	TRBV12-5	TRBJ2-7	CASDTRAPGRLYEQYF	TGTGCTAGTGATACCCGGGCCCCCGGTCGGCTCTACGAGCAGTACTTC
NA	NA	TRBV6-2/TRBV6-3	TRBJ2-3	CASSYSVRDPGTDTQYF	TGTGCCAGCAGTTACTCGGTCAGGGATCCTGGCACAGATACGCAGTATTTT
NA	NA	TRBV6-5	TRBJ2-3	CASSYYPRADTQYF	TGTGCCAGCAGTTACTACCCCAGGGCAGATACGCAGTATTTT
TRBD2	NA	TRBV5-4	TRBJ2-7	CASSLAGGSSYEQYF	TGTGCCAGCAGCTTGGCCGGCGGGAGCTCCTACGAGCAGTACTTC
NA	NA	TRBV10-1	TRBJ1-3	CASSVGDTGNTIYF	TGCGCCAGCAGTGTTGGGGACACTGGAAACACCATATATTTT
NA	NA	TRBV28	TRBJ1-5	CASSLGRRQGSNQPQHF	TGTGCCAGCAGTTTAGGGCGACGGCAAGGAAGCAATCAGCCCCAGCATTTT
TRBD1	few	TRBV7-2	TRBJ2-7	CASSLTGTGSYEQYF	TGTGCCAGCAGCTTAACCGGGACAGGATCCTACGAGCAGTACTTC
NA	few	TRBV24-1	TRBJ2-1	CATSDPVKRVNEQFF	TGTGCCACCAGTGACCCAGTTAAAAGGGTCAATGAGCAGTTCTTC
NA	NA	TRBV27	TRBJ1-1	CASSSSRGNTEAFF	TGTGCCAGCAGTTCTTCCAGGGGGAACACTGAAGCTTTCTTT
NA	NA	TRBV9	TRBJ1-1	CASSVTPAGDTEAFF	TGTGCCAGCAGCGTTACCCCGGCTGGGGACACTGAAGCTTTCTTT
NA	once	TRBV29-1	TRBJ2-2	CSALSGTGELFF	TGCAGCGCCTTGAGCGGCACCGGGGAGCTGTTTTTT